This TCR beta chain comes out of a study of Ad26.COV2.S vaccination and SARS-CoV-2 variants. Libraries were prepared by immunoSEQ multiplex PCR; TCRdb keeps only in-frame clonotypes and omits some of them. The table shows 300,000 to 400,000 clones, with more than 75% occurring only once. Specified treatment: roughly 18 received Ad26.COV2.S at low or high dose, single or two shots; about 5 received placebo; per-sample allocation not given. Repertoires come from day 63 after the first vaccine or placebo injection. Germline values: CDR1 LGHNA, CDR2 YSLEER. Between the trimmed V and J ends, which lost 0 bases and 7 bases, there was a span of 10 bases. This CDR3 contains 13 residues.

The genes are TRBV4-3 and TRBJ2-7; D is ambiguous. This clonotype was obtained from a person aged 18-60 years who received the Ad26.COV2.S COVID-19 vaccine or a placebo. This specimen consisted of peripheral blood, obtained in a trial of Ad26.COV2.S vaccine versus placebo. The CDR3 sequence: CASSQDRAAEQYF. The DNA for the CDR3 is TGCGCCAGCAGCCAAGATCGGGCCGCAGAGCAGTACTTC.